This T cell receptor (beta chain) was documented in a study of PD-L1 blockade in urothelial cancer. The authors spiked synthetic TCR analog templates into each PCR. The data were produced by immunoSEQ multiplex PCR, yet TCRdb's version contains in-frame clones alone and is incomplete. The table has roughly 120,000 clones, more than 85% seen once. This sample's time point: peripheral blood 6 weeks after treatment start. V gave up 3 bases and J gave up 1 base; unmatched junction bases: 7. This CDR3 is 17 amino acids long. In germline, CDR1 is WNHNN, CDR2 SYGVQD (reference sequence). This sequence joins TRBV10-1 and TRBJ2-1, with 9 nucleotides matching TRBD2. The source of this sequence is a man aged 55 to 69 with urothelial cancer. The sequencing used PBMCs, collected around atezolizumab (anti-PD-L1) treatment. The CDR3 DNA follows: TGCGCCAGCAGTGACTCTAGCGGGGACCCATCCTACAATGAGCAGTTCTTC. The encoded protein is CASSDSSGDPSYNEQFF.